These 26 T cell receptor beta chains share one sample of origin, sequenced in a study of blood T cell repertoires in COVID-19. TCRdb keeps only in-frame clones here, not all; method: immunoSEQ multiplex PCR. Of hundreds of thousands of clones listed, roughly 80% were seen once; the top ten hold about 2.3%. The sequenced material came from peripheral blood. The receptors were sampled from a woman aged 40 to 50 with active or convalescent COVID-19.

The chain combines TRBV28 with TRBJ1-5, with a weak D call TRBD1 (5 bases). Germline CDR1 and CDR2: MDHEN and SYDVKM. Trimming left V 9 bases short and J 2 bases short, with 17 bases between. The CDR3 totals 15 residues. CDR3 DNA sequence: TGTGCCAGTTCCGGGGGGGAGAAGGGCAATCAGCCCCAGCATTTT. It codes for CASSGGEKGNQPQHF.

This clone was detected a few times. The CDR3 sequence is CASSHGTNTDTQYF. The CDR3 nucleotides are TGCGCCAGCAGCCACGGGACTAACACAGATACGCAGTATTTT. This rearrangement joins TRBV4-1 to TRBJ2-3, with 7 bases matching TRBD2. Losses at the gene ends were 3 bases for V and 2 bases for J; bases not matched to a gene: 2. Looked up from germline, CDR1 is MGHRA and CDR2 is YSYEKL. This CDR3 region has 14 residues.

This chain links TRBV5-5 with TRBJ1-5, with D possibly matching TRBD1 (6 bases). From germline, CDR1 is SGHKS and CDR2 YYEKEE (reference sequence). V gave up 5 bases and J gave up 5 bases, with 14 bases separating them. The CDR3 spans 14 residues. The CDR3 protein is CASSGQIRDQPQHF. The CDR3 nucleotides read TGTGCCAGCAGTGGACAGATTCGTGATCAGCCCCAGCATTTT.

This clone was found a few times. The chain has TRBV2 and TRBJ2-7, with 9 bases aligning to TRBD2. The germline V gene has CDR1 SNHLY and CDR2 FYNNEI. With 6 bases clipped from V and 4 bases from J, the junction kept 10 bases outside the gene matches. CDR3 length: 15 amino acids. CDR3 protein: CASRGALAGGYEQYF. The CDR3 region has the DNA TGTGCCAGCAGGGGGGCACTAGCGGGCGGGTACGAGCAGTACTTC.

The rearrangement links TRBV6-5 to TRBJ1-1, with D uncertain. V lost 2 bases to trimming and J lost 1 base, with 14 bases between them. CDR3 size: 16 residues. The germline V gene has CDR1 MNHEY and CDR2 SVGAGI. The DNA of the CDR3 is TGTGCCAGCAGTTACGCGAGGATTTCGAGGAACACTGAAGCTTTCTTT. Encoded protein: CASSYARISRNTEAFF.

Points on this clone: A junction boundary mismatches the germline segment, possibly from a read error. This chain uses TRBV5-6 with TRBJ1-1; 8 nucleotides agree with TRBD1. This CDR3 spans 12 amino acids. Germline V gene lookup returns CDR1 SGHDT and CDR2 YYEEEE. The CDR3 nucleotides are TGTGCCAGCAGCCTCGGACAGGGTCTGGGGAACTTT. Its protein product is CASSLGQGLGNF. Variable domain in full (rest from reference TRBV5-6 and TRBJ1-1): DAGVTQSPTHLIKTRGQQVTLRCSPKSGHDTVSWYQQALGQGPQFIFQYYEEEERQRGNFPDRFSGHQFPNYSSELNVNALLLGDSALYLCASSLGQGLGNFGQGTRLTVV.

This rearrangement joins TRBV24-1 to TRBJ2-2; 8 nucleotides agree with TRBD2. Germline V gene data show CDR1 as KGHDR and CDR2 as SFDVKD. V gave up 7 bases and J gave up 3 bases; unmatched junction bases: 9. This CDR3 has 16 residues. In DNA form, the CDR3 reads TGTGCCACCAGACCCGGTTCTAGCGGGTACACCGGGGAGCTGTTTTTT. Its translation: CATRPGSSGYTGELFF.

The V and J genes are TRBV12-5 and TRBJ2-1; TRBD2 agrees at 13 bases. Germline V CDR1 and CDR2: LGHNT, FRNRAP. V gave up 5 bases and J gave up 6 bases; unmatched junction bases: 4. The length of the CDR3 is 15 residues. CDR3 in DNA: TGTGCTAGTGGTGAAGGACTAGCGGGAGCCAATGAGCAGTTCTTC. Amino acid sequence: CASGEGLAGANEQFF.

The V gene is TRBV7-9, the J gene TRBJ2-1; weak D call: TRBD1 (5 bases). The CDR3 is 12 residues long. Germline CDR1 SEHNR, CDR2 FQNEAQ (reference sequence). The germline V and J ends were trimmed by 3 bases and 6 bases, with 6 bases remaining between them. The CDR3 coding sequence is TGTGCCAGCAGCTTGGGGCGCAATGAGCAGTTCTTC. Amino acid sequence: CASSLGRNEQFF. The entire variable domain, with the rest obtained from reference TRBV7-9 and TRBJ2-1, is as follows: DTGVSQNPRHKITKRGQNVTFRCDPISEHNRLYWYRQTLGQGPEFLTYFQNEAQLEKSRLLSDRFSAERPKGSFSTLEIQRTEQGDSAMYLCASSLGRNEQFFGPGTRLTVL.

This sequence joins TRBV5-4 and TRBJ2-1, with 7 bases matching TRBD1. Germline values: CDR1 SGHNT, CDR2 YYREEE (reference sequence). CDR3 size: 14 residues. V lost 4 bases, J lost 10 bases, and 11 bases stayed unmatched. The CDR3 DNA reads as TGTGCCAGCAGCGATGATTTACAGGGGCTCGAGCAGTTCTTC. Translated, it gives CASSDDLQGLEQFF.

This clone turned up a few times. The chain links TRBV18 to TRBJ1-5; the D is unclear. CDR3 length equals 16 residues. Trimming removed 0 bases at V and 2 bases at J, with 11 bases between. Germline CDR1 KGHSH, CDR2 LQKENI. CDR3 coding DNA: TGTGCCAGCTCACCACCGTCAGTTATGGGCAATCAGCCCCAGCATTTT. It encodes CASSPPSVMGNQPQHF. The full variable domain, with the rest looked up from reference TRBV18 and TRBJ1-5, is NAGVMQNPRHLVRRRGQEARLRCSPMKGHSHVYWYRQLPEEGLKFMVYLQKENIIDESGMPKERFSAEFPKEGPSILRIQQVVRGDSAAYFCASSPPSVMGNQPQHFGDGTRLSIL.

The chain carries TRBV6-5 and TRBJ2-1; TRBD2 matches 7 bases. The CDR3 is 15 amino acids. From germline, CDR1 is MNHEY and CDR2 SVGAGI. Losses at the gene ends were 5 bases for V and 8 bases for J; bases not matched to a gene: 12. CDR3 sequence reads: CASSPSGMGFDEQFF. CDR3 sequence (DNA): TGTGCCAGCAGTCCGAGCGGGATGGGCTTCGATGAGCAGTTCTTC.

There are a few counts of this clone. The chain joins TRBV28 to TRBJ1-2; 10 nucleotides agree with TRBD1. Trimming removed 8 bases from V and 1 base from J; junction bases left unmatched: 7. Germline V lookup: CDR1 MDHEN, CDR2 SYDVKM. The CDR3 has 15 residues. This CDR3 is CASLRDRGINYGYTF. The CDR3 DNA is TGTGCCAGCCTCCGGGACAGGGGAATTAACTATGGCTACACCTTC.

CDR3 bases: TGTGCCAGCAGCTTATCCACTAGCCCCCCGCAGTATTTT. Amino acid sequence: CASSLSTSPPQYF. The V and J genes are TRBV7-8 and TRBJ2-3, with a weak D call TRBD2 (6 bases). The CDR3 has 13 amino acids. V dropped 2 bases and J dropped 10 bases, with 13 bases sitting between them. Germline V gives CDR1 SGHVS, CDR2 FQNEAQ.

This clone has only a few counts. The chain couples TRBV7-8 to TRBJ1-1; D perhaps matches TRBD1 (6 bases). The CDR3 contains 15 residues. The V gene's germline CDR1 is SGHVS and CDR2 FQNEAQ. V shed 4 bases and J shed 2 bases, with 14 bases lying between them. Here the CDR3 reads CASSYRDTPNTEAFF. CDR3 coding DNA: TGTGCCAGCAGCTACAGGGATACTCCCAACACTGAAGCTTTCTTT.

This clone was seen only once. The CDR3 sequence: CASSQQGSNQPQHF. The CDR3 DNA is TGTGCCAGCAGTCAACAGGGTAGCAATCAGCCCCAGCATTTT. This chain links TRBV2 with TRBJ1-5; possibly TRBD1 for D (6 bases). This CDR3 has 14 residues. V dropped 5 bases and J dropped 0 bases, with 8 bases sitting between them. Germline CDR1 reads SNHLY; CDR2 reads FYNNEI.

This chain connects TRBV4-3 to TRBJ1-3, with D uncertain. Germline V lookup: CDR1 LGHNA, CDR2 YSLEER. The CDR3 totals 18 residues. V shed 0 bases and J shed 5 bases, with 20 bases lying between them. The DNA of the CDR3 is TGCGCCAGCAGCCAAGACAGAACAGACGCAGTCGCCCGAAACACCATATATTTT. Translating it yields CASSQDRTDAVARNTIYF.

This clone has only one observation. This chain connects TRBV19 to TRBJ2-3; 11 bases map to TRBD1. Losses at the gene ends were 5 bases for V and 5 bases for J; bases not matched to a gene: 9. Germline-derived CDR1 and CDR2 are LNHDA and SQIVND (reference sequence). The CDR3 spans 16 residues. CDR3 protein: CASSSLGQGAKDTQYF. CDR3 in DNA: TGTGCCAGTAGTTCACTAGGACAGGGGGCAAAAGATACGCAGTATTTT.

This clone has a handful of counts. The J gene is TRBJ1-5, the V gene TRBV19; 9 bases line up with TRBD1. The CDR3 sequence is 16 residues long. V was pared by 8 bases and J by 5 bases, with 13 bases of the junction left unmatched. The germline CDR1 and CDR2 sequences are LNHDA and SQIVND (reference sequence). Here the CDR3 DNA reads TGTGCCAGTCTCACCGCCGAGACAGGGGGAGATCAGCCCCAGCATTTT. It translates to CASLTAETGGDQPQHF.

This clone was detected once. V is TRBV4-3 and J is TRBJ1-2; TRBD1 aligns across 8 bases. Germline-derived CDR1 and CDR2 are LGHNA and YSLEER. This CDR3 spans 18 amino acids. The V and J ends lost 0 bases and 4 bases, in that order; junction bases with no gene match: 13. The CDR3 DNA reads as TGCGCCAGCAGCCAAGAACTTACGGACAGGGAAGACTTCTATGGCTACACCTTC. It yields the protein CASSQELTDREDFYGYTF.

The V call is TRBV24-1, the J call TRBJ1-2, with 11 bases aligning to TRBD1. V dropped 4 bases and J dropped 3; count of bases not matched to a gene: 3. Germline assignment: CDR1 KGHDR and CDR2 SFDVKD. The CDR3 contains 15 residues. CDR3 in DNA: TGTGCCACCAGTGAGTGGACAGGGGGCGACTATGGCTACACCTTC. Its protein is CATSEWTGGDYGYTF.

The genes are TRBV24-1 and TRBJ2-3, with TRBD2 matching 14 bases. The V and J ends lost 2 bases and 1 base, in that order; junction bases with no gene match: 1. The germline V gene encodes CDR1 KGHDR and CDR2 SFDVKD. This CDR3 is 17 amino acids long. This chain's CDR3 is CATSDWGLAGGTDTQYF. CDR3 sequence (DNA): TGTGCCACCAGTGATTGGGGACTAGCGGGAGGCACAGATACGCAGTATTTT.

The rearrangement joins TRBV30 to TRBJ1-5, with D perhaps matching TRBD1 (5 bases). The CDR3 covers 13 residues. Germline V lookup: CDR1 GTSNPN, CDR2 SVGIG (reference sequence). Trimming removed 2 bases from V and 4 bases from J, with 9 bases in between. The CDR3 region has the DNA TGTGCCTGGAGTAGACAGTCAAATCAGCCCCAGCATTTT. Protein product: CAWSRQSNQPQHF.

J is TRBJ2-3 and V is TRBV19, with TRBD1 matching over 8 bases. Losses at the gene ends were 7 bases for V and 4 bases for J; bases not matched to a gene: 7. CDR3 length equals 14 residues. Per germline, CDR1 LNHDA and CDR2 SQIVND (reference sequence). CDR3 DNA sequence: TGTGCCAGTACCAAAGGACAGGGTTCAGATACGCAGTATTTT. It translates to CASTKGQGSDTQYF.

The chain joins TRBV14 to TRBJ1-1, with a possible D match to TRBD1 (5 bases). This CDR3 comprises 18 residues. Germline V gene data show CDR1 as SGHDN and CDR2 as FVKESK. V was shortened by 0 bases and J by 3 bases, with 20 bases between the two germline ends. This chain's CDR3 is CASSQERRVIVGDTEAFF. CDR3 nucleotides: TGTGCCAGCAGCCAAGAAAGGAGGGTTATAGTAGGGGACACTGAAGCTTTCTTT. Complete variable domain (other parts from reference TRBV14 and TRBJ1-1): EAGVTQFPSHSVIEKGQTVTLRCDPISGHDNLYWYRRVMGKEIKFLLHFVKESKQDESGMPNNRFLAERTGGTYSTLKVQPAELEDSGVYFCASSQERRVIVGDTEAFFGQGTRLTVV.

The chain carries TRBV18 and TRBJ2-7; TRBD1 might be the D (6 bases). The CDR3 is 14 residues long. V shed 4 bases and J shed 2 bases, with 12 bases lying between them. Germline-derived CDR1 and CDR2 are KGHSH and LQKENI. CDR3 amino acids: CASSRQGRTYEQYF. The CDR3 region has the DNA TGTGCCAGCTCACGTCAGGGGCGAACCTACGAGCAGTACTTC.